Only a few counts were recorded for the clone carrying this T cell receptor (gamma chain). The data stem from a study of gamma-delta chains in newborns, infants, children. Study information: Microbial exposure reportedly drives polyclonal innate γδ T cell expansion after birth.

In germline, CDR1 is VENAVY, CDR2 YDSYNSRV. The CDR3 runs to 11 residues. The V and J ends lost 6 bases and 8 bases, in that order; junction bases with no gene match: 3. TCRdb reapplied CATT to the reads. The repertoire holds about 2,500 gamma-chain clones, more than 35% seen once, with about 4.5% in the top ten. V usage is TRGV8 and J usage is TRGJP1. Sequencing input: blood. The sequence derives from a child who was a newborn, infant or young child, either healthy, febrile or measles-vaccinated (not recorded which). CDR3 nucleotide sequence: TGTGCCACCTGGAAAGGTTGGTTCAAGATATTT. Its protein product is CATWKGWFKIF.